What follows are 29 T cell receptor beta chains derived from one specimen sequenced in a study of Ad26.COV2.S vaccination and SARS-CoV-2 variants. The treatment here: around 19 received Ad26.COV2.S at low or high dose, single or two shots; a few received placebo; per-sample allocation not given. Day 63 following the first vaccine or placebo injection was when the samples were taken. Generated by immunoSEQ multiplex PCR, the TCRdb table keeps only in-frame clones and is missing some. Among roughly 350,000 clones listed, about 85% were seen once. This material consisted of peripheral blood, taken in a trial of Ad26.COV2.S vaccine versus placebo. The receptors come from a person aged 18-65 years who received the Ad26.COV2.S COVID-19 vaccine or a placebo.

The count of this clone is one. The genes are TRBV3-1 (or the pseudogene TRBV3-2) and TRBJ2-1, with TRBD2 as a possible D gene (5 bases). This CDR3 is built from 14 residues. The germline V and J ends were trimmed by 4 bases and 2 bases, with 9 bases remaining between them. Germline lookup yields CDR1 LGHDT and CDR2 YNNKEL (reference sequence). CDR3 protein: CASSLPGTYNEQFF. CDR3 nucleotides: TGTGCCAGCAGCCTCCCGGGGACCTACAATGAGCAGTTCTTC.

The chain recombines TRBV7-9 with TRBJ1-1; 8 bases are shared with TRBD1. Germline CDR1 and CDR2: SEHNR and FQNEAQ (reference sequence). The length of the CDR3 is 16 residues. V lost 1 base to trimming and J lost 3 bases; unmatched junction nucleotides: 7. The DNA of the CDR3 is TGTGCCAGCAGCTTAGTCAGGGGGCGCCGGGACACTGAAGCTTTCTTT. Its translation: CASSLVRGRRDTEAFF.

This chain's CDR3 is CAISGTTDSYEQYF. CDR3 nucleotides: TGTGCCATCAGTGGGACAACCGACTCCTACGAGCAGTACTTC. The genes are TRBV10-3 and TRBJ2-7; D is perhaps TRBD1 (5 bases). Germline lookup yields CDR1 ENHRY and CDR2 SYGVKD. V lost 4 bases to trimming and J lost 0 bases, with 10 bases between them. CDR3 length equals 14 residues.

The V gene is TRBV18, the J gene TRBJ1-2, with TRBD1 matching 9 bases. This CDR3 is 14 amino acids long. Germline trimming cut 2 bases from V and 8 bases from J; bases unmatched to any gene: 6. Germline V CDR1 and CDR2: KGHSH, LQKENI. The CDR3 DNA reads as TGTGCCAGCTCACCAGACAGGGGGATATTCGGCTACACCTTC. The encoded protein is CASSPDRGIFGYTF.

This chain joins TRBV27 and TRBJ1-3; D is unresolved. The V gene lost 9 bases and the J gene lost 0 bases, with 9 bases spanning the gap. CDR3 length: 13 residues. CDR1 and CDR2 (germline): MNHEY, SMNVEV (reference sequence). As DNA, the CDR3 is TGTGCCAGTCAGTCGAGCTCTGGAAACACCATATATTTT. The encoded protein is CASQSSSGNTIYF.

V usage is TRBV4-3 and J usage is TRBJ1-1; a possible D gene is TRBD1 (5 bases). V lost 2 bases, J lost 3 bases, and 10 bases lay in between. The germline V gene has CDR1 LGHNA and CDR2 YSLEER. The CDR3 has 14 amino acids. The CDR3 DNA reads TGCGCCAGCAGCCAACAGGGCTTGGACACTGAAGCTTTCTTT. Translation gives CASSQQGLDTEAFF.

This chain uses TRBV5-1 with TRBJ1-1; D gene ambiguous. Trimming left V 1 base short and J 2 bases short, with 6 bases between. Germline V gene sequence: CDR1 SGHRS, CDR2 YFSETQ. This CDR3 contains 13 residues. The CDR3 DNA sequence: TGCGCCAGCAGCTTGTGGGGTAACACTGAAGCTTTCTTT. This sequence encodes CASSLWGNTEAFF.

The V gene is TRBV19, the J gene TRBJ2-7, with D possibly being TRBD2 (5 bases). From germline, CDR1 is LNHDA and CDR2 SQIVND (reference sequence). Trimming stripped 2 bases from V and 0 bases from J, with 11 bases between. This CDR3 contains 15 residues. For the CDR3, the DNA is TGTGCCAGTAGTATAAGGCTAGCTCCCTCCTACGAGCAGTACTTC. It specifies CASSIRLAPSYEQYF.

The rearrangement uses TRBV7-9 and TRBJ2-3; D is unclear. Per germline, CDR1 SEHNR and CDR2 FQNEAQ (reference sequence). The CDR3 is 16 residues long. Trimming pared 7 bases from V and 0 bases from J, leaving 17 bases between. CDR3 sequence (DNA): TGTGCCAGCATTAATCGGGCTCAACGAAGCACAGATACGCAGTATTTT. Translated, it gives CASINRAQRSTDTQYF.

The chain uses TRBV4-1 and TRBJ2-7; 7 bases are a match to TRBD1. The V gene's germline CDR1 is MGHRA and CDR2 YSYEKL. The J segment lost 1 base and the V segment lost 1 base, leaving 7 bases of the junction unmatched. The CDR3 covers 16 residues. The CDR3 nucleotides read TGCGCCAGCAGCCAAGGGCTCGACAGGGTTTCCTACGAGCAGTACTTC. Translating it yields CASSQGLDRVSYEQYF.

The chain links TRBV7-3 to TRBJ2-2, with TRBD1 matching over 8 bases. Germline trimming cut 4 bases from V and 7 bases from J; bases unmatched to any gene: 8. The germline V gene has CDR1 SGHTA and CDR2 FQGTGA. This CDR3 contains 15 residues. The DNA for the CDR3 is TGTGCCAGCAGCTCCCCCCGGACAGGGATCGGGGAGCTGTTTTTT. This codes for CASSSPRTGIGELFF.

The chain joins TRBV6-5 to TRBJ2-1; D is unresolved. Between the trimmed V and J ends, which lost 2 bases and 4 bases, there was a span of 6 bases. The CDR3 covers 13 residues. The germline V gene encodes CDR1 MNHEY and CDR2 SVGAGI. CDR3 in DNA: TGTGCCAGCAGTTACACATATTACAATGAGCAGTTCTTC. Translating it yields CASSYTYYNEQFF.

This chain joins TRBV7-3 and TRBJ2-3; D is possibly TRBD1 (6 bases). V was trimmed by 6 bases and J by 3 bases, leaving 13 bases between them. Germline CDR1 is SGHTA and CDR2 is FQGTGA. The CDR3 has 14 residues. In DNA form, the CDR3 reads TGTGCCAGCAGGCCGTACAGGGAGACAGATACGCAGTATTTT. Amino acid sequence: CASRPYRETDTQYF.

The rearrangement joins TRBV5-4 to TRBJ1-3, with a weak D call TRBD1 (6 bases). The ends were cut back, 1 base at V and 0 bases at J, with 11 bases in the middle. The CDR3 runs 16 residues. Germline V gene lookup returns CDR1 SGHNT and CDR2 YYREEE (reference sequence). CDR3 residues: CASSLPGQISGNTIYF. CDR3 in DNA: TGTGCCAGCAGCTTGCCCGGACAGATCTCTGGAAACACCATATATTTT.

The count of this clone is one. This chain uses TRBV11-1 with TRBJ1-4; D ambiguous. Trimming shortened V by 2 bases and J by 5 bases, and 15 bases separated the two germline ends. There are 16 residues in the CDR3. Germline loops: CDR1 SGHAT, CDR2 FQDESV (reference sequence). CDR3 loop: CASSLNGARQNEKLFF. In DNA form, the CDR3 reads TGTGCCAGCAGCTTAAATGGCGCCAGGCAGAATGAAAAACTGTTTTTT. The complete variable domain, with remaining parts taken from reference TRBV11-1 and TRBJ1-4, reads EAEVAQSPRYKITEKSQAVAFWCDPISGHATLYWYRQILGQGPELLVQFQDESVVDDSQLPKDRFSAERLKGVDSTLKIQPAELGDSAMYLCASSLNGARQNEKLFFGSGTQLSVL.

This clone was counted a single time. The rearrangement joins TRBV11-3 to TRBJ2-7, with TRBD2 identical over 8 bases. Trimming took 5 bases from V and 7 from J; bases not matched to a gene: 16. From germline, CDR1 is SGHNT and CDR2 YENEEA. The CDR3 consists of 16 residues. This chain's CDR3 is CASSPSRGGRPREQYF. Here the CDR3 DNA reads TGTGCCAGCAGCCCGAGTCGGGGCGGGAGGCCACGGGAGCAGTACTTC.

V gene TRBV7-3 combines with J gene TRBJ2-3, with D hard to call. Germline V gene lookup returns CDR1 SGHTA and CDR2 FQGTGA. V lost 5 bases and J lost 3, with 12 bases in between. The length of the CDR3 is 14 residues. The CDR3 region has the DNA TGTGCCAGCAGCCGAAATGTGGGAACAGATACGCAGTATTTT. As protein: CASSRNVGTDTQYF.

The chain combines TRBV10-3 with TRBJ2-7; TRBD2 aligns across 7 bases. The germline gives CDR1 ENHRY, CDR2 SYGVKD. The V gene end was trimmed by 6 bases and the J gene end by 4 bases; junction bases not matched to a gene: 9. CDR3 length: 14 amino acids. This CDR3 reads CAISGKGGDYEQYF. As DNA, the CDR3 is TGTGCCATCAGCGGAAAGGGAGGGGATTACGAGCAGTACTTC.

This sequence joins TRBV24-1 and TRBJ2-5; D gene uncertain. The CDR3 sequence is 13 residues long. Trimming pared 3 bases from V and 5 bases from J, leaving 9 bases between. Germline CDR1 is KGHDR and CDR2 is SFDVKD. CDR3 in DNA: TGTGCCACCAGTGATGGAGCTGGGGAGACCCAGTACTTC. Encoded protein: CATSDGAGETQYF.

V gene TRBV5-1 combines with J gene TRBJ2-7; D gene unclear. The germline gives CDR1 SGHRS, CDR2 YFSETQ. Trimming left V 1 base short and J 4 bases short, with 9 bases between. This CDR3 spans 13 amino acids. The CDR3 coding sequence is TGCGCCAGCAGCTTGATTGTGGAATACGAGCAGTACTTC. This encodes CASSLIVEYEQYF.

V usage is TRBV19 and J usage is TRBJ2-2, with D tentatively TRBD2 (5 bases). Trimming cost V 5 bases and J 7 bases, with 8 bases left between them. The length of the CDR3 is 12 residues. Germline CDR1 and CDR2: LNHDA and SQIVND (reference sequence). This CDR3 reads CASSPRGGELFF. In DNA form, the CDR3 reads TGTGCCAGTAGTCCCCGGGGCGGGGAGCTGTTTTTT.

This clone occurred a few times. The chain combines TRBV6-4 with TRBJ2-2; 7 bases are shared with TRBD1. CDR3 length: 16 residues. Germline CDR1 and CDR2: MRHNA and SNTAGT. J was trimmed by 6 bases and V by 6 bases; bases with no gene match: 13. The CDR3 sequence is CASRQQGTIGSGELFF. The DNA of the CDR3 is TGTGCCAGCAGGCAACAGGGGACGATTGGGTCCGGGGAGCTGTTTTTT.

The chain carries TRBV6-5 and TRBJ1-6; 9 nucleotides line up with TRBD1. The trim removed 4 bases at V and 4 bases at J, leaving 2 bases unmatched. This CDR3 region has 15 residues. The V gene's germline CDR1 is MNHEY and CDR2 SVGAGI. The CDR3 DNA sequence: TGTGCCAGCAGTTTGGGGACAGGGTATAATTCACCCCTCCACTTT. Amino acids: CASSLGTGYNSPLHF.

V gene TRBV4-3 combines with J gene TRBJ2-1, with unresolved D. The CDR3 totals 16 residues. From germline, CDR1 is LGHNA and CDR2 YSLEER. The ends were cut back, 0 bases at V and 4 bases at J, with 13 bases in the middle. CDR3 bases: TGCGCCAGCAGCCAAGACGCTGGACCGAATTACAATGAGCAGTTCTTC. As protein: CASSQDAGPNYNEQFF.

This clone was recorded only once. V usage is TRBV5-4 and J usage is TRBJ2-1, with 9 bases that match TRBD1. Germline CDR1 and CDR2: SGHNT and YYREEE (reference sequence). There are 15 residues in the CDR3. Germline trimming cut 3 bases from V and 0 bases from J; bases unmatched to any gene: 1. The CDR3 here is CASSSTGGSYNEQFF. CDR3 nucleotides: TGTGCCAGCAGCTCGACAGGGGGCTCCTACAATGAGCAGTTCTTC.

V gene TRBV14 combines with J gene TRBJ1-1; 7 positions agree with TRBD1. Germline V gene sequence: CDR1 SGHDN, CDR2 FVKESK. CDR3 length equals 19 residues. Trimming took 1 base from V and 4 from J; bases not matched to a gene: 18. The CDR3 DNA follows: TGTGCCAGCAGCCAAGTCCCGGGACAGCTTGTGGAGGGGTCCACTGAAGCTTTCTTT. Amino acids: CASSQVPGQLVEGSTEAFF.

The CDR3 is CASSLGGASGAGNEQFF. In nucleotides, the CDR3 is TGTGCCAGCAGCTTGGGAGGTGCTAGCGGGGCCGGGAATGAGCAGTTCTTC. The genes are TRBV5-4 and TRBJ2-1; TRBD2 aligns across 9 bases. The length of the CDR3 is 17 residues. J gave up 7 bases and V 0 bases, and 11 bases lay outside the gene matches. Per germline, CDR1 SGHNT and CDR2 YYREEE (reference sequence).

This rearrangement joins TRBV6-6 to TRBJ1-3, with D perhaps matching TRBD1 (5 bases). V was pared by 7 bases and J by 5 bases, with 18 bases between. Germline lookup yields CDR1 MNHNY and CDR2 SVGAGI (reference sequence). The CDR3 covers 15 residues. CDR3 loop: CASNPTKGLRNTIYF. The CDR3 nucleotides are TGTGCCAGCAATCCTACTAAGGGGTTAAGAAACACCATATATTTT.

The CDR3 DNA reads TGTGCCAGCTCGAATCAGGGGGCGCCTAATGAAAAACTGTTTTTT. Translated, it gives CASSNQGAPNEKLFF. The chain couples TRBV18 to TRBJ1-4; 8 bases align to TRBD1. V was pared by 6 bases and J by 3 bases, with 6 bases of the junction left unmatched. Germline-derived CDR1 and CDR2 are KGHSH and LQKENI. This CDR3 contains 15 residues. Full variable domain (rest looked up from reference TRBV18 and TRBJ1-4): NAGVMQNPRHLVRRRGQEARLRCSPMKGHSHVYWYRQLPEEGLKFMVYLQKENIIDESGMPKERFSAEFPKEGPSILRIQQVVRGDSAAYFCASSNQGAPNEKLFFGSGTQLSVL.